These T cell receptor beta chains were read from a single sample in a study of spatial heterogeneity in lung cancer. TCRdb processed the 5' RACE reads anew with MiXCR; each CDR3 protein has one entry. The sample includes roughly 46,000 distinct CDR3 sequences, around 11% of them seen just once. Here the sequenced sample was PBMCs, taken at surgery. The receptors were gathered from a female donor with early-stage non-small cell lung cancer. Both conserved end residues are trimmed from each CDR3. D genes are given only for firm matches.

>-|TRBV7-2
ASSRTNYGYT
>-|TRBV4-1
ASSQDGTGAGRTEAF
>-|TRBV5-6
ASSPGSASEKLF
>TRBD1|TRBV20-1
SAQGRQSGTGLNSPLH
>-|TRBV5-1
ASSPAGRSETQY
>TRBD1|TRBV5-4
ASSRDSNSPLH
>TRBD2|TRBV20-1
SASTSGGSIGSYNEQF
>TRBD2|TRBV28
ASSFGTSGVNEQF
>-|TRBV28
ASSPPGRQMNTEAF
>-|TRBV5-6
ASSYGGPGGTDTQY
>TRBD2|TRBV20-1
SARGGTSGVYEQY
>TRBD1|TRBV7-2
ASSQDRFTEAF
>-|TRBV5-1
ASSLDANTGELF
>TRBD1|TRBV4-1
ASSQDRGQQPQH
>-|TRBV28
ASSLLVGYNSPLH
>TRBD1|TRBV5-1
ASSRMGQLNTEAF
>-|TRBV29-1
SVEGAWDNEQF
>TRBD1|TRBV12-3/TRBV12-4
ASSSEFGTGYKNIQY
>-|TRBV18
ASSPPAEGNTIY
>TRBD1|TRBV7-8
ASSLARDSEQY
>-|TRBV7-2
ASSFGPSTV
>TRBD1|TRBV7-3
ASSIRGLVEKLF
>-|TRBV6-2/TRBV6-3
ASSYSKGRGAF
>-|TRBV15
ATSFRGRLDIQY
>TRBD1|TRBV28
ASRPLQGAGDEKLF
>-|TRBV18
ASSPPGAEAF
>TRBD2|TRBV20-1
SARVGAGTSGFYEQY
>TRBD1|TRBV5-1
ASSSGTGMGDPYGYT
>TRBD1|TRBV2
ASTADRGPTEAF
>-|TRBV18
ASSPGGAQETQY
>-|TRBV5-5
ASSLWGRSDGELF
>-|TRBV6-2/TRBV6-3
ASRLGDFTGELF
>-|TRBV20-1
SARDIGGEAF
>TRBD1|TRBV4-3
ASSHDGTGPADTQY
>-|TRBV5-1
ASSLLDVQETQY
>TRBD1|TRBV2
ASRLSGGHQPQH
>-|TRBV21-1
ASTRGREREQY
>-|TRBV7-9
ASRVGSSGEAF
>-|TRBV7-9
AAASSYNEQF
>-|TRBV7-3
ASSLNRLDPEQF
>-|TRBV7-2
ASSIYQFQQF
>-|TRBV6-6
ASSLLGRPTGELF
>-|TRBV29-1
SGRGAVSYNEQF
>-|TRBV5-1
ASSLGTARNEQY
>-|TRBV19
ASSIDATAPDHSGNTIY
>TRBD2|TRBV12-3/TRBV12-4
ASSLGRGGRNEQF
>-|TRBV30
AWSVGYGYT
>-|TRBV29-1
SVERGVKETQY
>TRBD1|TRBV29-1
SGNRGNTEAF
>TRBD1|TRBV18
ASSEIGQGVGNSPLH